The 8 T cell receptor beta chains below come from one sample, sequenced in a study of CD8 T cells in ankylosing spondylitis. TCRdb called the 5' RACE reads again in MiXCR, with one record for every CDR3 protein. The repertoire holds roughly 150,000 distinct CDR3 sequences, under 35% seen once, with about 6.3% in the top ten. The sequenced material came from synovial fluid, either unsorted or a sorted T cell fraction (not recorded which). These receptors all stem from a male donor with ankylosing spondylitis.

The chain links TRBV20-1 to TRBJ1-1, with TRBD1 identical over 8 bases. This CDR3 region has 12 residues. The V gene's germline CDR1 is DFQATT and CDR2 SNEGSKA (reference sequence). The trim removed 5 bases at V and 6 bases at J, leaving 5 bases unmatched. The CDR3 region is CSAPGGEAEAFF. Written as DNA, the CDR3 is TGCAGTGCTCCAGGGGGCGAGGCTGAAGCTTTCTTT.

This clonotype came up a few times. This chain uses TRBV10-3 with TRBJ2-1, with 12 nucleotides matching TRBD2. CDR1 is ENHRY, CDR2 SYGVKD, per germline. Trimming cost V 6 bases and J 10 bases; bases outside gene matches: 13. The length of the CDR3 is 16 residues. As DNA, the CDR3 is TGTGCCATCAGGGCGAAGCTAGCGGGGGGGTCCCGCGAGCAGTTCTTC. Amino acids: CAIRAKLAGGSREQFF.

This clonotype was recorded at least ten times. This chain connects TRBV27 to TRBJ2-1; possibly TRBD1 or TRBD2 for D (5 bases each). Trimming pared 8 bases from V and 8 bases from J, leaving 10 bases between. The CDR3 extends over 11 amino acids. CDR1 and CDR2 from the germline V gene are MNHEY and SMNVEV (reference sequence). The CDR3 here is CASVGVHEQFF. CDR3 sequence (DNA): TGTGCCAGCGTGGGGGTCCATGAGCAGTTCTTC.

V usage is TRBV3-1 and J usage is TRBJ2-7; TRBD1 might be the D (5 bases). The CDR3 length is 14 residues. Trimming pared 0 bases from V and 5 bases from J, leaving 11 bases between. CDR1 is LGHDT and CDR2 is YNNKEL in the germline V gene (reference sequence). Here the CDR3 reads CASSQEGVGNEQYF. The CDR3 DNA sequence: TGTGCCAGCAGCCAAGAAGGGGTCGGCAACGAGCAGTACTTC.

The chain couples TRBV12-3 or TRBV12-4 to TRBJ2-1; no firm D call. V was clipped by 6 bases and J by 0 bases, with 9 bases between them. The CDR3 runs 14 residues. In nucleotides, the CDR3 is TGTGCCAGCAGAAAGGGTCACTCCTACAATGAGCAGTTCTTC. As protein: CASRKGHSYNEQFF.

The V and J genes are TRBV5-1 and TRBJ2-7; 10 bases match TRBD1. This CDR3 has 15 residues. With V trimmed by 2 bases and J by 5 bases, 7 bases remained unmatched. The germline V gene encodes CDR1 SGHRS and CDR2 YFSETQ. The CDR3 region is CASSLPGTGAHEQYF. The CDR3 DNA follows: TGCGCCAGCAGCTTACCCGGGACAGGGGCGCACGAGCAGTACTTC.

This clonotype was detected ten times or more. The chain couples TRBV20-1 to TRBJ2-5; D is possibly TRBD1 (5 bases). The V end lost 3 bases, the J end lost 5 bases, and 13 bases lay between the germline ends. This CDR3 comprises 13 residues. In germline, CDR1 is DFQATT, CDR2 SNEGSKA (reference sequence). CDR3 amino acids: CSARGRVGETQYF. Written as DNA, the CDR3 is TGCAGTGCTAGGGGCAGGGTCGGGGAGACCCAGTACTTC.

This clonotype was observed many times. CDR3 nucleotide sequence: TGTGCCAGCAGACAGGGGTGGAACACTGAAGCTTTCTTT. It is translated as CASRQGWNTEAFF. The V call is TRBV12-3 or TRBV12-4, the J call TRBJ1-1; 7 bases are a match to TRBD1. Trimming removed 6 bases from V and 1 base from J; junction bases left unmatched: 2. This CDR3 comprises 13 residues.